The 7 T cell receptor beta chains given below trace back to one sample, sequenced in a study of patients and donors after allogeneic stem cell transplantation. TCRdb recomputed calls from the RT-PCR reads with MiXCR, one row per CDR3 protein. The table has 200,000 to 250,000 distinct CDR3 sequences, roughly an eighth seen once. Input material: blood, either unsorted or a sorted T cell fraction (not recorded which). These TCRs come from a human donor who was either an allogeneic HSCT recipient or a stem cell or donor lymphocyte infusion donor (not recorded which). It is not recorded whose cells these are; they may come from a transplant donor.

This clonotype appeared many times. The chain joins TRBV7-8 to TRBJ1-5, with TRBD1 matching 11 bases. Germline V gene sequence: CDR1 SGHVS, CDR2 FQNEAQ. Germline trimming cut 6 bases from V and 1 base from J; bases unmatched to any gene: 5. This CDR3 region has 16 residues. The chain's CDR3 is CASSRTGGKSNQPQHF. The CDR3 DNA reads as TGTGCCAGCAGTCGGACAGGGGGCAAAAGCAATCAGCCCCAGCATTTT. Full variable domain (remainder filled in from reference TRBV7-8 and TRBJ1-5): GAGVSQSPRYKVAKRGQDVALRCDPISGHVSLFWYQQALGQGPEFLTYFQNEAQLDKSGLPSDRFFAERPEGSVSTLKIQRTQQEDSAVYLCASSRTGGKSNQPQHFGDGTRLSIL.

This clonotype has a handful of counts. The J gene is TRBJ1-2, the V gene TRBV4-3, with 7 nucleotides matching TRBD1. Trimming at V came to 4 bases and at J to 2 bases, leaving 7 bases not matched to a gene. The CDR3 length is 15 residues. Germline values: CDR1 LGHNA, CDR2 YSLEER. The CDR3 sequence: CASSPVWTGNYGYTF. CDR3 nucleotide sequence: TGCGCCAGCAGCCCTGTATGGACAGGCAACTATGGCTACACCTTC.

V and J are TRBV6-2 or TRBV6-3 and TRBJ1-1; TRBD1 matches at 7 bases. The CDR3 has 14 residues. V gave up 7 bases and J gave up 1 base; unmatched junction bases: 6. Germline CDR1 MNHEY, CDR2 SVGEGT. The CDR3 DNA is TGTGCCAGCACTAAGGGGACAGCGAACACTGAAGCTTTCTTT. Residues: CASTKGTANTEAFF.

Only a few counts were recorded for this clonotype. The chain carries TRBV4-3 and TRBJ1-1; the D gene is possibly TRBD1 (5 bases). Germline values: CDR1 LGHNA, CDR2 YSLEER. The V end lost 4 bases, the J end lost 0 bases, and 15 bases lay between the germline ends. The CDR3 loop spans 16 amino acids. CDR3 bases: TGCGCCAGCAGCCCAGGGTTGTCGCTCCTGAACACTGAAGCTTTCTTT. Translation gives CASSPGLSLLNTEAFF.

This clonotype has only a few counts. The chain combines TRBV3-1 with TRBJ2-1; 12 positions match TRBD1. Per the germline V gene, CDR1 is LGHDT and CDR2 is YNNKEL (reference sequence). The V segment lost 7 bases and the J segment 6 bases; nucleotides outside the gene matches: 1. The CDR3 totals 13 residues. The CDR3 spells CASKGQGANEQFF. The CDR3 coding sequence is TGTGCCAGCAAGGGACAGGGGGCCAATGAGCAGTTCTTC.

The CDR3, as DNA: TGTGCCAGCAGTTTCGTTCGTAGCGGAGAGACCCAGTACTTC. Protein: CASSFVRSGETQYF. The V call is TRBV2, the J call TRBJ2-5; D may be TRBD2 (6 bases). V lost 5 bases and J lost 4, with 14 bases in between. The CDR3 is 14 amino acids. Germline-derived CDR1 and CDR2 are SNHLY and FYNNEI. Filled out from reference TRBV2 and TRBJ2-5, the complete variable domain reads EPEVTQTPSHQVTQMGQEVILRCVPISNHLYFYWYRQILGQKVEFLVSFYNNEISEKSEIFDDQFSVERPDGSNFTLKIRSTKLEDSAMYFCASSFVRSGETQYFGPGTRLLVL.

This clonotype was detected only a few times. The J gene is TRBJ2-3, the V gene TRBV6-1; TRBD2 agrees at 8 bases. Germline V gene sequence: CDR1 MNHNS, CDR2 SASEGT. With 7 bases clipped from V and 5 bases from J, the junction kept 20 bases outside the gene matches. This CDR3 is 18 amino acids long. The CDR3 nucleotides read TGTGCCAGCACGACCAGGGCGGGGGGCGGGAGCTCGGGAGATACGCAGTATTTT. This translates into CASTTRAGGGSSGDTQYF.